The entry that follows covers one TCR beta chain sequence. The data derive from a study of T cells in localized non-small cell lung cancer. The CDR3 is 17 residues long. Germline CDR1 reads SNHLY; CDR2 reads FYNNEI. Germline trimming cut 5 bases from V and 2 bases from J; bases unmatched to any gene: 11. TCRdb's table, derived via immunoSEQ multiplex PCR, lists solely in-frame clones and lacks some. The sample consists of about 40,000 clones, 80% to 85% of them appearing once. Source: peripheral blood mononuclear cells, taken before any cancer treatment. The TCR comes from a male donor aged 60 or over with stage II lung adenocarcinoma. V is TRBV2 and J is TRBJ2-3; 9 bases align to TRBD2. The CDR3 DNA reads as TGTGCCAGCAGTCCGCTCGCACTAGCGGGCAACACAGATACGCAGTATTTT. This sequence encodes CASSPLALAGNTDTQYF.